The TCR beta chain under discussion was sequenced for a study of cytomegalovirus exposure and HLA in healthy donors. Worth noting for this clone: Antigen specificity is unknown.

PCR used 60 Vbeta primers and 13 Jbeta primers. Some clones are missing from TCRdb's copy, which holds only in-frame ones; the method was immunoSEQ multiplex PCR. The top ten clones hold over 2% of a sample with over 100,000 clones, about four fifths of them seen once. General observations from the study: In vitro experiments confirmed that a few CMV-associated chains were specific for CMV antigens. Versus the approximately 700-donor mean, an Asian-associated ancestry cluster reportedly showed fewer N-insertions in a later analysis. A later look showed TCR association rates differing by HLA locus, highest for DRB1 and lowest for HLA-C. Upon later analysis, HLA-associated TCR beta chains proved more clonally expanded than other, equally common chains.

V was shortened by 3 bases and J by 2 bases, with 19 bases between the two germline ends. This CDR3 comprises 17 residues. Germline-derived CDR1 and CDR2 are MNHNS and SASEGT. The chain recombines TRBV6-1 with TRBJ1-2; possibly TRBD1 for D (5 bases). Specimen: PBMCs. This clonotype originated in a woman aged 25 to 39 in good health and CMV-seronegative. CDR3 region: CASSDGGVNRRNYGYTF. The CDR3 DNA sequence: TGTGCCAGCAGTGATGGAGGGGTAAACCGCCGAAACTATGGCTACACCTTC.